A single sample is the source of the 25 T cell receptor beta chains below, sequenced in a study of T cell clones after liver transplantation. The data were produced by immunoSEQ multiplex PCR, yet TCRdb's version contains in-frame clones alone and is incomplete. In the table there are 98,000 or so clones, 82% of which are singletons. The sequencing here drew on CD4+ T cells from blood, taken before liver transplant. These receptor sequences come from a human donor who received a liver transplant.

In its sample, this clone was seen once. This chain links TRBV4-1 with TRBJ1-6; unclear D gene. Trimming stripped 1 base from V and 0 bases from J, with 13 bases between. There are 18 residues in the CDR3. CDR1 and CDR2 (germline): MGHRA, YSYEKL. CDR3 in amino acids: CASSQGAPQSSYNSPLHF. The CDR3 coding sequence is TGCGCCAGCAGCCAAGGGGCTCCTCAGAGCTCCTATAATTCACCCCTCCACTTT.

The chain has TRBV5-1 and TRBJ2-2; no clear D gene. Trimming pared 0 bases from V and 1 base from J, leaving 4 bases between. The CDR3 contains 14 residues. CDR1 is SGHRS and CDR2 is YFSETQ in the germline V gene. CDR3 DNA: TGCGCCAGCAGCTTGGCGGTGAACACCGGGGAGCTGTTTTTT. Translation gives CASSLAVNTGELFF.

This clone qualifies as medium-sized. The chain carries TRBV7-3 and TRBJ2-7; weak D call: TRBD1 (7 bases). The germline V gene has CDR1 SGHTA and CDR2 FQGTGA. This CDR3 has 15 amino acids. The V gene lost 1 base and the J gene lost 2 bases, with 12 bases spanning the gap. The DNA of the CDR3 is TGTGCCAGCAGCTTAAACCCAGGGGGGACCTACGAGCAGTACTTC. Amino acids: CASSLNPGGTYEQYF.

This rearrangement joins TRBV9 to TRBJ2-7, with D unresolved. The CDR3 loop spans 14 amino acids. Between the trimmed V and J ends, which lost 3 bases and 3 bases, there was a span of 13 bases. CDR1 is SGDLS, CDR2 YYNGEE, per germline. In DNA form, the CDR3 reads TGTGCCAGCAGCGCCTCCCATTTAAACTACGAGCAGTACTTC. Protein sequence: CASSASHLNYEQYF.

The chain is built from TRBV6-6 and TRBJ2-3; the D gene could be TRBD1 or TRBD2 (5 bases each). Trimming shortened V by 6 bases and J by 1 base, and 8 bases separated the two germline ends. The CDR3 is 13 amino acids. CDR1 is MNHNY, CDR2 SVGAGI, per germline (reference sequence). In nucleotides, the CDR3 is TGTGCCAGCAGCCGGGACCGCACAGATACGCAGTATTTT. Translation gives CASSRDRTDTQYF.

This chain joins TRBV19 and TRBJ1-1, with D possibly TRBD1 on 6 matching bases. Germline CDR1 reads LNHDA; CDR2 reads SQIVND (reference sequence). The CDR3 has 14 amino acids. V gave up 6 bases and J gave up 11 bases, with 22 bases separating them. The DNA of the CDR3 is TGTGCCAGTAGGAAACGGGACGGGGACCAGGGGGCTTTCTTT. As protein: CASRKRDGDQGAFF.

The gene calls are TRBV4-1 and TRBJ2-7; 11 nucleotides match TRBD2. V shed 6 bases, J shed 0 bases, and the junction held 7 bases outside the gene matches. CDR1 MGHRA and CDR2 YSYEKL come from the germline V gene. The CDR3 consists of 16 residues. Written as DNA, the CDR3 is TGCGCCAGCAGTCGGCTAGCGGGGGGCTTCTCCTACGAGCAGTACTTC. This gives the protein CASSRLAGGFSYEQYF.

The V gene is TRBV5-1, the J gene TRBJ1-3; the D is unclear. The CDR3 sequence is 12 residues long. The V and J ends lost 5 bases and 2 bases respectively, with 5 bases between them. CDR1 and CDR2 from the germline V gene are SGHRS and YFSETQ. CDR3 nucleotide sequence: TGCGCCAGCAGTGGGGCTGGAAACACCATATATTTT. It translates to CASSGAGNTIYF.

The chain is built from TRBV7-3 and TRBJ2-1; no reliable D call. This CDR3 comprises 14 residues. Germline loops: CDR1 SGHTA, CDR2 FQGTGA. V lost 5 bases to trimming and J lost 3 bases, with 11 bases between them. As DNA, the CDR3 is TGTGCCAGCAGCCCAGCAGCAGTCTACAATGAGCAGTTCTTC. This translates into CASSPAAVYNEQFF.

The CDR3, as DNA: TGTGCCAGCTCACCGGGACAGAATTACGAGCAGTACTTC. This sequence encodes CASSPGQNYEQYF. The J gene is TRBJ2-7, the V gene TRBV18; 7 bases match TRBD1. Germline CDR1 is KGHSH and CDR2 is LQKENI. V gave up 3 bases and J gave up 4 bases; unmatched junction bases: 3. This CDR3 contains 13 residues.

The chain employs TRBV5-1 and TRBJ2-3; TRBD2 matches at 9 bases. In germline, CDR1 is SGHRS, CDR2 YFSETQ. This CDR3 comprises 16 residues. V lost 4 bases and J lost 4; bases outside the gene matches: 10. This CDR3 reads CASSQRVAGESDTQYF. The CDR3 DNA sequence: TGCGCCAGCAGCCAGAGGGTAGCGGGAGAATCAGATACGCAGTATTTT.

The CDR3 region has the DNA TGTGCCAGCAGCCCCGAGACAGGGGGCCTTAGGAGCAATCAGCCCCAGCATTTT. This sequence encodes CASSPETGGLRSNQPQHF. The genes are TRBV7-6 and TRBJ1-5; 10 bases fit TRBD1. V trimming: 5 bases; J trimming: 1 base; junction bases outside the gene matches: 11. The CDR3 contains 18 residues. Per germline, CDR1 SGHVS and CDR2 FNYEAQ.

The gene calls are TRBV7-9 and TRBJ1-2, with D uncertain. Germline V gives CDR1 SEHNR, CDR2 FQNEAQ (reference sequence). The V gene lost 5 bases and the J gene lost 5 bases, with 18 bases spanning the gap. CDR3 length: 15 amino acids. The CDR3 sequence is CASSPISVAPYGYTF. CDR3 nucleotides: TGTGCCAGCAGCCCAATCTCGGTAGCTCCTTATGGCTACACCTTC.

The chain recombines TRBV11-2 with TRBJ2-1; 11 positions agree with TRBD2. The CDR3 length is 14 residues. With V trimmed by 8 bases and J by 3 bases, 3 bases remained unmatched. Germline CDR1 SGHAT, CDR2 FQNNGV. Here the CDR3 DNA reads TGTGCCAGCTCGGGGACTAGCGGCTACAATGAGCAGTTCTTC. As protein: CASSGTSGYNEQFF.

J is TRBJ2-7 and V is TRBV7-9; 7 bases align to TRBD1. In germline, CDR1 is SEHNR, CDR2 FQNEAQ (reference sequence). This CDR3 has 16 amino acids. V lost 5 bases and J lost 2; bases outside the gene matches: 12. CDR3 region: CASSLQAGTAPYEQYF. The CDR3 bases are TGTGCCAGCAGCCTACAAGCCGGGACAGCTCCCTACGAGCAGTACTTC. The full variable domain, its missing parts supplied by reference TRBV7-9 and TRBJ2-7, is DTGVSQNPRHKITKRGQNVTFRCDPISEHNRLYWYRQTLGQGPEFLTYFQNEAQLEKSRLLSDRFSAERPKGSFSTLEIQRTEQGDSAMYLCASSLQAGTAPYEQYFGPGTRLTVT.

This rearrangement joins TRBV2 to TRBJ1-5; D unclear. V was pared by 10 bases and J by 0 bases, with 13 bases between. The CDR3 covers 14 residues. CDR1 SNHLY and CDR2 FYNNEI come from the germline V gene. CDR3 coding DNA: TGTGCCAACAATCGCGACATTAGCAATCAGCCCCAGCATTTT. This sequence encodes CANNRDISNQPQHF.

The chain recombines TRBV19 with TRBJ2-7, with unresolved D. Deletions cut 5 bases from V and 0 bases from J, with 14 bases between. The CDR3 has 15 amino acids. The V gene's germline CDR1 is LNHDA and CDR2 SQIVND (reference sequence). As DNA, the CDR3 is TGTGCCAGTAGTCCCCGAGTAGGTGGCTCCTACGAGCAGTACTTC. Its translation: CASSPRVGGSYEQYF.

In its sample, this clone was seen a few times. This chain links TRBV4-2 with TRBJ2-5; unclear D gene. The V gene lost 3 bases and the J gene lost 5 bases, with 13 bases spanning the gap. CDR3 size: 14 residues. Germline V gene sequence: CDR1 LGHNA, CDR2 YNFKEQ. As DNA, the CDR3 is TGTGCCAGCAGCCACCCCGGAGAGTTTGAGACCCAGTACTTC. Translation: CASSHPGEFETQYF.

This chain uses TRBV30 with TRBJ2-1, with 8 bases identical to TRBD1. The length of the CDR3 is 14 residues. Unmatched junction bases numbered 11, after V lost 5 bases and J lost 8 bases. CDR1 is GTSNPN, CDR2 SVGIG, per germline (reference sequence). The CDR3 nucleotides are TGTGCCTGGTTACCCGGGACAGGTAACCATGAGCAGTTCTTC. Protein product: CAWLPGTGNHEQFF.

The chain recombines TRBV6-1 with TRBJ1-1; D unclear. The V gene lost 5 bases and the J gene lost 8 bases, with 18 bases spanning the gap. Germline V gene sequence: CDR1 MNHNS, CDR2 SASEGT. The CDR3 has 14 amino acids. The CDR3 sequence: CASSPVGPRAEAFF. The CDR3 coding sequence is TGTGCCAGCAGTCCAGTAGGCCCGCGCGCGGAAGCTTTCTTT.

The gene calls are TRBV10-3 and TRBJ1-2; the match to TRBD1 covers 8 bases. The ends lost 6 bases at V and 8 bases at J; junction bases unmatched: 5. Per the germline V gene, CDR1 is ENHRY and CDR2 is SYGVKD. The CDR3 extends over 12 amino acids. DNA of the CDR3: TGTGCCATCAGGGACAGGGAGGACGGCTACACCTTC. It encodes CAIRDREDGYTF.

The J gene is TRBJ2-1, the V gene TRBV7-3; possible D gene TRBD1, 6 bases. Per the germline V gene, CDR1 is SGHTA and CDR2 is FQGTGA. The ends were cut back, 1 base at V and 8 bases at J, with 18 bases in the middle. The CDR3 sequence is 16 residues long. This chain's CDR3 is CASSLISGTPSHEQFF. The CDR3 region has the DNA TGTGCCAGCAGCTTAATCTCGGGGACACCGTCCCATGAGCAGTTCTTC. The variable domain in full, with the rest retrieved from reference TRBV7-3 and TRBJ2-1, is GAGVSQTPSNKVTEKGKYVELRCDPISGHTALYWYRQSLGQGPEFLIYFQGTGAADDSGLPNDRFFAVRPEGSVSTLKIQRTERGDSAVYLCASSLISGTPSHEQFFGPGTRLTVL.

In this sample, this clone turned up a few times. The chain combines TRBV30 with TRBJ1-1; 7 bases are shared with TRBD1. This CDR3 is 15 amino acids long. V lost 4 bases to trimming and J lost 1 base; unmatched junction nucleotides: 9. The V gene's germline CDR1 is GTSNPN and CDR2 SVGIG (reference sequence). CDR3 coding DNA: TGTGCCTGGACCATAACAGGGGTCGGGAACACTGAAGCTTTCTTT. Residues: CAWTITGVGNTEAFF. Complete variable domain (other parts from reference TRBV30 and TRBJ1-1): SQTIHQWPATLVQPVGSPLSLECTVEGTSNPNLYWYRQAAGRGLQLLFYSVGIGQISSEVPQNLSASRPQDRQFILSSKKLLLSDSGFYLCAWTITGVGNTEAFFGQGTRLTVV.

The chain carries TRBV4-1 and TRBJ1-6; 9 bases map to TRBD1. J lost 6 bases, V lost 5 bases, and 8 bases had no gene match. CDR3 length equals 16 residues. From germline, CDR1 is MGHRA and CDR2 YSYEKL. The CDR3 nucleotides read TGCGCCAGCAGCTCTACCGGGACAGGGATTAATTCACCCCTCCACTTT. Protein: CASSSTGTGINSPLHF.

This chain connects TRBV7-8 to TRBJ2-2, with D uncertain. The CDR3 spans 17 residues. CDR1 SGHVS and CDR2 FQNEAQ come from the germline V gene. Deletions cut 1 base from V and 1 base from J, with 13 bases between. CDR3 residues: CASSLVPTIRNTGELFF. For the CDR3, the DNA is TGTGCCAGCAGCTTAGTCCCTACCATCCGGAACACCGGGGAGCTGTTTTTT.